The entry that follows covers one TCR beta chain sequence. In its sample, this clonotype was seen a few times. Its antigen remains unidentified. No qualities accompany the bases; no much larger clone lies one base away. Measured from the cysteine to the phenylalanine, the CDR3 is 16 residues long. The retained sequence is limited to the CDR3, 48 bases, with the frame set at the first base. Unmatched junction bases come to 9, with V trimmed by 1 base and J by 5 bases. Sequences SGHTA (CDR1) and FQGNSA (CDR2) are obtained from the germline V gene. This entry is derived from a study of T cells after yellow fever vaccination (dated by TCRdb to the late 2010s). Notes on the research overall: The SMART-Seq v4 Ultra Low Input RNA kit was used to prepare libraries from fractions with low cell numbers. Bulk TCR alpha and beta repertoires were sequenced longitudinally to track T-cell clones before and after primary and booster YFV17D yellow fever vaccination. Two healthy male donors, one aged 18 to 29 and one aged 30 to 39 years, were included in the cohort. Blood samples were taken at several timepoints before and after primary and secondary immunization, and bulk PBMC replicates and cell subsets were isolated.

The sample's treatment or condition label is to be understood as: live attenuated yellow fever vaccine strain. At each blood-draw timepoint, two biological replicates of bulk PBMCs were collected. PBMCs were isolated from peripheral blood using a standard Ficoll-Paque protocol. RNA was extracted with TriZol from bulk PBMCs, CD4 and CD8 fractions, and dextramer-positive and dextramer-negative fractions. TCR cDNA was synthesized by 5'RACE template switching, which introduced a universal primer site and unique molecular identifiers. Priming for cDNA synthesis came from both the TCR alpha and TCR beta constant segments. Library amplification involved two PCR steps, and the second step added sample barcodes and sequencing adapters. Libraries were sequenced on Illumina HiSeq 2500 (2x100 bp) or NovaSeq (2x150 bp). As for the original processing: Reads were demultiplexed and collapsed into UMI consensus sequences with MIGEC, and V(D)J alignment was performed with MiXCR. Vaccine-responding clonotypes were identified with edgeR using replicate PBMC samples, with FDR below 0.01 and a log2 fold change above 5 up to day 15 being required. Bulk clonotypes were assigned CD4 or CD8 identity according to which sequenced CD4 or CD8 repertoire held them at higher abundance. Using fastp trimming at Q25 and MiXCR clonotype assembly, TCRdb reanalyzed the public sequencing data and kept in-frame beta chains. CDR3 protein sequences are deduplicated, and each keeps its most common genes and DNA. TCRdb's processing, not the authors', yielded these V and J calls. This sample has 600,000 to 750,000 distinct CDR3 sequences in its table, and approximately 13% of those were observed once. 15% of the sample comes from the top ten.

Summary of the overall study and its limitations: Compared with the primary T-cell response, the secondary T-cell response was weaker but faster, peaking on day 5 rather than day 15. Computational filtering was required because FACS-sorted repertoires could contain abundant contaminating clonotypes from the bulk population. Because only a couple of donors were included in the study, the extent to which the findings can be generalized is limited. A small fraction of clonotypes showed up in both the CD4 and CD8 compartments, probably as a result of convergent recombination. Most clones expanded after primary vaccination (about 96% of CD4 and roughly 88% of CD8) were re-detected after the booster, suggesting that broad memory maintenance occurred.

The rearrangement joined TRBV7-2 to TRBJ2-7, and 9 junctional nucleotides match TRBD2. The material was PBMCs, obtained on the day of the yellow fever booster vaccination. The sequence derives from a man younger than 45 who received the YFV17D yellow fever vaccine. The nucleotides read TGTGCCAGCAGCTTAGGAAACCTAGCGGGGACAGACGAGCAGTACTTC. It encodes CASSLGNLAGTDEQYF.